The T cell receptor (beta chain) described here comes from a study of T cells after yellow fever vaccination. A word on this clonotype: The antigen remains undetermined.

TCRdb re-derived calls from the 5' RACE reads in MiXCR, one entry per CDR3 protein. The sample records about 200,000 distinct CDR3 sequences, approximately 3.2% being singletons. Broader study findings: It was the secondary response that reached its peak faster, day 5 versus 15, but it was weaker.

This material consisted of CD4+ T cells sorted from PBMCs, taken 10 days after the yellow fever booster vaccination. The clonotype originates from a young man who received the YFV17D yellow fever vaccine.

The CDR3 loop reads CASSSLTIQGAFF. In DNA, the CDR3 is TGTGCCAGCAGTTCACTGACAATCCAGGGGGCTTTCTTT. This sequence joins TRBV12-3 or TRBV12-4 and TRBJ1-1; TRBD1 is a possible D gene (6 bases). The V end was cut by 4 bases, the J end by 11 bases, with 17 bases between. This CDR3 is built from 13 residues.